These T cell receptor beta chains were read from a single sample in a study of T cell repertoires in cytomegalovirus infection. Each CDR3 protein gets one entry after TCRdb re-called the reads with MiXCR. The sample records roughly 230,000 distinct CDR3 sequences, over 20% being singletons. Sequenced: CD8+ T cells from PBMCs. The source is a human donor in good health (CMV status not recorded). Some clones in this sample may be carry-over from other donors' samples. Each CDR3 is given with its conserved first and last residue. The D gene is left open where the match is weak. Size tells how often a clone was seen (once, few, many) or the class of an expanded clone, and some rows leave it out.

clone_size: -; d_call: -; v_call: TRBV20-1; j_call: TRBJ2-7; cdr3_aa: CSARDFGQGPYEQYF; cdr3_nt: TGCAGTGCTAGAGATTTCGGGCAGGGACCCTACGAGCAGTACTTC
clone_size: few; d_call: -; v_call: TRBV19; j_call: TRBJ2-1; cdr3_aa: CASSGQLGFIYNEQFF; cdr3_nt: TGTGCCAGTAGTGGACAGCTCGGATTCATCTACAATGAGCAGTTCTTC
clone_size: many; d_call: -; v_call: TRBV4-1; j_call: TRBJ2-5; cdr3_aa: CASSQGEQETQYF; cdr3_nt: TGCGCCAGCAGCCAAGGAGAACAAGAGACCCAGTACTTC
clone_size: -; d_call: -; v_call: TRBV7-6; j_call: TRBJ2-2; cdr3_aa: CASSLGGFSTGELFF; cdr3_nt: TGTGCCAGCAGCTTAGGAGGGTTTAGCACCGGGGAGCTGTTTTTT
clone_size: -; d_call: TRBD1; v_call: TRBV7-9; j_call: TRBJ1-2; cdr3_aa: CASSSVDRVEGYTF; cdr3_nt: TGTGCCAGCAGCTCCGTGGACAGGGTGGAGGGCTACACCTTC
clone_size: -; d_call: TRBD2; v_call: TRBV11-2; j_call: TRBJ2-7; cdr3_aa: CASSLVSGVGEQYF; cdr3_nt: TGTGCCAGCAGCTTAGTGAGCGGGGTCGGGGAGCAGTACTTC
clone_size: -; d_call: TRBD1; v_call: TRBV10-3; j_call: TRBJ2-7; cdr3_aa: CAISRNRGDEQYF; cdr3_nt: TGTGCCATCAGCCGAAACAGGGGAGACGAGCAGTACTTC
clone_size: few; d_call: TRBD1; v_call: TRBV5-6; j_call: TRBJ1-5; cdr3_aa: CASSGGQDSNQPQHF; cdr3_nt: TGTGCCAGCAGCGGGGGACAGGATAGCAATCAGCCCCAGCATTTT
clone_size: many; d_call: -; v_call: TRBV7-6; j_call: TRBJ2-6; cdr3_aa: CASSLGTGRSSGANVLTF; cdr3_nt: TGTGCCAGCAGCTTAGGGACTGGGCGAAGCTCTGGGGCCAACGTCCTGACTTTC
clone_size: few; d_call: -; v_call: TRBV28; j_call: TRBJ1-1; cdr3_aa: CASSLPGLSNTEAFF; cdr3_nt: TGTGCCAGCAGTTTACCAGGCCTTTCAAACACTGAAGCTTTCTTT
clone_size: -; d_call: -; v_call: TRBV12-3/TRBV12-4; j_call: TRBJ2-7; cdr3_aa: CASSPVDGTYEQYF; cdr3_nt: TGTGCCAGCAGCCCGGTGGACGGAACCTACGAGCAGTACTTC
clone_size: -; d_call: TRBD2; v_call: TRBV6-5; j_call: TRBJ2-1; cdr3_aa: CASSDFGGGWSYNEQFF; cdr3_nt: TGTGCCAGCAGTGATTTCGGCGGGGGGTGGTCCTACAATGAGCAGTTCTTC
clone_size: -; d_call: -; v_call: TRBV4-1; j_call: TRBJ1-1; cdr3_aa: CASSQVAGKMNTEAFF; cdr3_nt: TGCGCCAGCAGCCAAGTGGCAGGGAAGATGAACACTGAAGCTTTCTTT
clone_size: -; d_call: -; v_call: TRBV27; j_call: TRBJ2-2; cdr3_aa: CASSYAAGNTGELFF; cdr3_nt: TGTGCCAGCAGTTATGCGGCGGGGAACACCGGGGAGCTGTTTTTT
clone_size: few; d_call: TRBD2; v_call: TRBV28; j_call: TRBJ2-7; cdr3_aa: CASSSGGGDEQYF; cdr3_nt: TGTGCCAGCAGTTCCGGGGGGGGCGACGAGCAGTACTTC
clone_size: once; d_call: TRBD2; v_call: TRBV20-1; j_call: TRBJ2-7; cdr3_aa: CSARNPTSGYEQYF; cdr3_nt: TGCAGTGCTAGAAACCCGACTAGCGGCTACGAGCAGTACTTC
clone_size: -; d_call: -; v_call: TRBV27; j_call: TRBJ2-1; cdr3_aa: CASSRPETGRMGNEQFF; cdr3_nt: TGTGCCAGCAGTCGACCCGAGACAGGGAGGATGGGCAATGAGCAGTTCTTC
clone_size: many; d_call: -; v_call: TRBV14; j_call: TRBJ2-1; cdr3_aa: CASSQDAVTYNEQFF; cdr3_nt: TGTGCCAGCAGCCAAGACGCAGTTACCTACAATGAGCAGTTCTTC
clone_size: -; d_call: -; v_call: TRBV29-1; j_call: TRBJ2-2; cdr3_aa: CSVSVNTGELFF; cdr3_nt: TGCAGCGTTAGTGTGAACACCGGGGAGCTGTTTTTT
clone_size: -; d_call: -; v_call: TRBV12-3/TRBV12-4; j_call: TRBJ1-1; cdr3_aa: CASSSRDTYGAFF; cdr3_nt: TGTGCCAGCAGTTCCAGGGACACCTACGGAGCTTTCTTT
clone_size: -; d_call: TRBD2; v_call: TRBV20-1; j_call: TRBJ2-3; cdr3_aa: CSATPTGGHSDTQYF; cdr3_nt: TGCAGTGCCACTCCGACGGGGGGGCACTCAGATACGCAGTATTTT
clone_size: -; d_call: -; v_call: TRBV19; j_call: TRBJ2-1; cdr3_aa: CASSISMGLNEQFF; cdr3_nt: TGTGCCAGTAGTATAAGTATGGGGTTAAATGAGCAGTTCTTC
clone_size: many; d_call: TRBD1; v_call: TRBV7-8; j_call: TRBJ1-1; cdr3_aa: CASSLRQGSYTEAFF; cdr3_nt: TGTGCCAGCAGCTTACGACAGGGATCGTACACTGAAGCTTTCTTT
clone_size: many; d_call: -; v_call: TRBV12-3/TRBV12-4; j_call: TRBJ2-1; cdr3_aa: CASSLGLDEQFF; cdr3_nt: TGTGCCAGCAGTTTAGGTTTGGATGAGCAGTTCTTC
clone_size: -; d_call: TRBD2; v_call: TRBV27; j_call: TRBJ2-7; cdr3_aa: CASSPSAGGISYEQYF; cdr3_nt: TGTGCCAGCAGTCCATCAGCGGGGGGTATCTCCTACGAGCAGTACTTC
clone_size: many; d_call: -; v_call: TRBV7-8; j_call: TRBJ1-1; cdr3_aa: CASSLYGRNTEAFF; cdr3_nt: TGTGCCAGCAGCTTATATGGCCGGAACACTGAAGCTTTCTTT
clone_size: -; d_call: -; v_call: TRBV6-5; j_call: TRBJ2-1; cdr3_aa: CASSYSSVGNEQFF; cdr3_nt: TGTGCCAGCAGTTACTCGAGTGTTGGCAATGAGCAGTTCTTC
clone_size: many; d_call: -; v_call: TRBV7-6; j_call: TRBJ2-1; cdr3_aa: CASSPGTYVEQFF; cdr3_nt: TGTGCCAGCAGCCCCGGGACTTATGTTGAGCAGTTCTTC
clone_size: few; d_call: TRBD1; v_call: TRBV20-1; j_call: TRBJ1-1; cdr3_aa: CSAMDRGITEAFF; cdr3_nt: TGCAGTGCTATGGACAGGGGAATCACTGAAGCTTTCTTT
clone_size: few; d_call: TRBD1; v_call: TRBV10-3; j_call: TRBJ1-5; cdr3_aa: CAISEDRAMGGSNQPQHF; cdr3_nt: TGTGCCATCAGCGAGGACAGGGCTATGGGGGGAAGCAATCAGCCCCAGCATTTT
clone_size: -; d_call: -; v_call: TRBV20-1; j_call: TRBJ2-1; cdr3_aa: CSARDLGGSYNEQFF; cdr3_nt: TGCAGTGCTAGAGATCTAGGGGGGTCCTACAATGAGCAGTTCTTC
clone_size: -; d_call: TRBD1; v_call: TRBV2; j_call: TRBJ2-1; cdr3_aa: CASSGVGGPGQFF; cdr3_nt: TGTGCCAGCAGTGGAGTAGGGGGCCCGGGGCAGTTCTTC
clone_size: -; d_call: -; v_call: TRBV20-1; j_call: TRBJ2-2; cdr3_aa: CSASPMNTGELFF; cdr3_nt: TGCAGTGCTAGTCCGATGAACACCGGGGAGCTGTTTTTT
clone_size: once; d_call: -; v_call: TRBV14; j_call: TRBJ1-1; cdr3_aa: CASSQEGRVGTEAFF; cdr3_nt: TGTGCCAGCAGCCAAGAAGGCAGGGTGGGCACTGAAGCTTTCTTT
clone_size: few; d_call: -; v_call: TRBV5-6; j_call: TRBJ2-3; cdr3_aa: CASSSNVGPGADTQYF; cdr3_nt: TGTGCCAGCAGCTCTAACGTCGGGCCCGGGGCAGATACGCAGTATTTT
clone_size: -; d_call: -; v_call: TRBV5-4; j_call: TRBJ1-1; cdr3_aa: CASSFIGNTEAFF; cdr3_nt: TGTGCCAGCAGCTTCATTGGGAACACTGAAGCTTTCTTT
clone_size: few; d_call: -; v_call: TRBV7-6; j_call: TRBJ2-5; cdr3_aa: CASSLIRRNQETQYF; cdr3_nt: TGTGCCAGCAGCTTAATCAGGCGGAACCAAGAGACCCAGTACTTC
clone_size: few; d_call: -; v_call: TRBV7-9; j_call: TRBJ2-5; cdr3_aa: CASSPDSGETQYF; cdr3_nt: TGTGCCAGCAGCCCAGACTCGGGGGAGACCCAGTACTTC
clone_size: few; d_call: -; v_call: TRBV24-1; j_call: TRBJ2-5; cdr3_aa: CATSVQGLKTQYF; cdr3_nt: TGTGCCACCAGTGTACAGGGACTGAAGACCCAGTACTTC
clone_size: many; d_call: TRBD1; v_call: TRBV20-1; j_call: TRBJ2-1; cdr3_aa: CSARGLSYNEQFF; cdr3_nt: TGCAGTGCGAGGGGGCTCTCCTACAATGAGCAGTTCTTC
clone_size: -; d_call: -; v_call: TRBV13; j_call: TRBJ2-5; cdr3_aa: CASSLRSGPQETQYF; cdr3_nt: TGTGCCAGCAGCTTACGATCGGGACCCCAAGAGACCCAGTACTTC
clone_size: few; d_call: TRBD2; v_call: TRBV6-1; j_call: TRBJ2-2; cdr3_aa: CASSLAGAHTGELFF; cdr3_nt: TGTGCCAGCAGTCTAGCGGGGGCCCACACCGGGGAGCTGTTTTTT
clone_size: many; d_call: -; v_call: TRBV6-1; j_call: TRBJ2-7; cdr3_aa: CASSEGTPPYKQYF; cdr3_nt: TGTGCCAGCAGTGAAGGGACACCCCCGTACAAGCAGTACTTC
clone_size: few; d_call: TRBD1; v_call: TRBV28; j_call: TRBJ1-2; cdr3_aa: CASRMRDRGLGLGYTF; cdr3_nt: TGTGCCAGCAGGATGAGGGACAGGGGCCTCGGGCTTGGCTACACCTTC
clone_size: -; d_call: TRBD2; v_call: TRBV19; j_call: TRBJ2-3; cdr3_aa: CASSPWTSPTQYF; cdr3_nt: TGTGCCAGTAGTCCATGGACTAGCCCTACGCAGTATTTT
clone_size: once; d_call: TRBD2; v_call: TRBV20-1; j_call: TRBJ2-1; cdr3_aa: CSARSPLADSYNEQFF; cdr3_nt: TGCAGTGCTAGATCCCCCCTAGCGGACTCCTACAATGAGCAGTTCTTC
clone_size: many; d_call: -; v_call: TRBV12-3/TRBV12-4; j_call: TRBJ1-2; cdr3_aa: CASSLMVTNYGYTF; cdr3_nt: TGTGCCAGCAGTTTGATGGTTACTAACTATGGCTACACCTTC
clone_size: many; d_call: TRBD1; v_call: TRBV29-1; j_call: TRBJ1-1; cdr3_aa: CSAGAGTVNTEAFF; cdr3_nt: TGCAGCGCCGGTGCCGGGACAGTAAACACTGAAGCTTTCTTT
clone_size: -; d_call: -; v_call: TRBV5-4; j_call: TRBJ2-1; cdr3_aa: CASSLITGYNEQFF; cdr3_nt: TGTGCCAGCAGCTTAATCACGGGGTACAATGAGCAGTTCTTC
clone_size: -; d_call: -; v_call: TRBV11-2; j_call: TRBJ2-1; cdr3_aa: CASSGPGDEQFF; cdr3_nt: TGTGCCAGCAGCGGGCCAGGGGATGAGCAGTTCTTC